This T cell receptor (beta chain) was retrieved from a study of molecular identifiers for immune sequencing clone quantification. Whole-study findings and limits: In naive cells, clones above 20 RNA copies held under 1% of molecules, whereas in effector cells they held over 98%.

CDR1 and CDR2 (germline): MNHEY, SMNVEV (reference sequence). V was trimmed by 4 bases and J by 4 bases, leaving 13 bases between them. The CDR3 extends over 14 amino acids. Comment on this clonotype: Its antigen is not known.

TCRdb re-analysed the PCR reads in MiXCR, keeping a single row per CDR3 protein. This sample has about 320,000 distinct CDR3 sequences, with roughly 24% found just once. Sequenced input: naive CD8+ T cells from blood, with Jurkat cell RNA spiked in. Subset defined: FACS-sorted CD8+CD4-CCR7+CD45RA+ naive T cells. The TCR was taken from a human donor in good health. Some libraries in this study had Jurkat cell RNA spiked in. This chain links TRBV27 with TRBJ2-5, with a weak D call TRBD2 (5 bases). This CDR3 reads CASSSGLERETQYF. As DNA, the CDR3 is TGTGCCAGCAGTTCCGGACTTGAGAGAGAGACCCAGTACTTC.